The entry below gives a single TCR beta chain sequence along with its context. This CDR3 has 11 amino acids. The V gene lost 1 base and the J gene lost 7 bases, with 5 bases spanning the gap. CDR1 GTSNPN and CDR2 SVGIG come from the germline V gene (reference sequence). The authors reverse transcribed about 0.5 to 1 ug RNA with random hexamers. Amplification of TCR beta CDR3 used immunoSEQ multiplex PCR across 54 Vbeta and 13 Jbeta. One entry per CDR3 protein, called by TCRdb with MiXCR from the immunoSEQ multiplex PCR reads. The sample has 150,000 to 200,000 distinct CDR3 sequences, less than 95% seen once. The data originate from a study of CD8 T cells in Susac syndrome. TEMRA cells were FACS-enriched, with CD8+ and CD4+ T cells isolated negatively.

The sequencing sample was made of CD4+ T cells from PBMCs. This TCR derives from a human donor in good health. The rearrangement uses TRBV30 and TRBJ2-1; D gene ambiguous. The CDR3 sequence is CAWSGRNEQFF. CDR3 coding DNA: TGTGCCTGGAGTGGACGAAATGAGCAGTTCTTC.